This TCR beta chain is from a study of blood T cell repertoires in COVID-19. Assay: immunoSEQ multiplex PCR; the TCRdb copy retains only in-frame clones and omits some. Of roughly 300,000 clones listed, about 86% are singletons. The CDR3 is 16 amino acids. Trimming removed 2 bases from V and 2 bases from J, with 16 bases in between. Germline CDR1 reads MGHRA; CDR2 reads YSYEKL. The TCR comes from a woman aged 25 to 45 with COVID-19, enrolled during active disease. The chain couples TRBV4-1 to TRBJ2-7, with D hard to call. The sequencing sample was made of peripheral blood. DNA of the CDR3: TGCGCCAGCAGCCAAAATCCGACGGGTGGAGCCTACGAGCAGTACTTC. Translating it yields CASSQNPTGGAYEQYF.